The clone carrying this T cell receptor beta chain was found a few times. Method: immunoSEQ multiplex PCR; TCRdb's copy keeps in-frame clones and lacks some. The sample consists of 110,000 to 150,000 clones, more than 75% of them appearing once. These data come from a study of blood T cell repertoires in COVID-19. The overall study: The samples span acute and convalescent COVID-19 from the United States, Italy and Spain.

The V and J ends lost 3 bases and 1 base respectively, with 12 bases between them. The V gene's germline CDR1 is SEHNR and CDR2 FQNEAQ (reference sequence). The CDR3 runs to 15 residues. Those enrolled, adults aged 18 to 89 years, came from about two dozen US areas. The chain employs TRBV7-9 and TRBJ1-2; D is ambiguous. Sequenced material: PBMCs or T cells enriched from blood (not recorded which). This receptor was taken from a man in his sixties who had recovered from COVID-19. CDR3 protein: CASSLPIGLNYGYTF. The CDR3 DNA sequence: TGTGCCAGCAGCTTGCCCATTGGACTTAACTATGGCTACACCTTC. The variable domain in full, completed from reference TRBV7-9 and TRBJ1-2, reads DTGVSQNPRHKITKRGQNVTFRCDPISEHNRLYWYRQTLGQGPEFLTYFQNEAQLEKSRLLSDRFSAERPKGSFSTLEIQRTEQGDSAMYLCASSLPIGLNYGYTFGSGTRLTVV.